This record looks at one T cell receptor beta chain sequence and its context. What it binds is unknown. This sample is part of a study of cytomegalovirus exposure and HLA in healthy donors. Study at large: In an early release, HLA-typed donors contributed tens of millions of unique TCR sequences. Study-level points and caveats: Most TCR sequences were rare, but some public TCRs occurred in many donors. The study had only CMV serostatus as immune exposure information.

CDR1 SGDLS and CDR2 YYNGEE come from the germline V gene. The CDR3 runs to 13 residues. Trimming cost V 0 bases and J 9 bases; bases outside gene matches: 4. Among the donors, all were healthy bone marrow donors. With 60 Vbeta and 13 Jbeta primers, the PCR was carried out. Using immunoSEQ multiplex PCR, the repertoire was profiled, and TCRdb retains in-frame clones only, with some absent. The sample consists of around 93,000 clones, roughly 63% of them appearing once. The chain couples TRBV9 to TRBJ2-3, with 7 bases lining up with TRBD2. The sequence came from a boy aged 5-17 years in good health and CMV-seropositive. The sequencing sample was made of PBMCs. The CDR3 DNA sequence: TGTGCCAGCAGCGTAGAAGACGGGGGGACGCAGTATTTT. It translates to CASSVEDGGTQYF.